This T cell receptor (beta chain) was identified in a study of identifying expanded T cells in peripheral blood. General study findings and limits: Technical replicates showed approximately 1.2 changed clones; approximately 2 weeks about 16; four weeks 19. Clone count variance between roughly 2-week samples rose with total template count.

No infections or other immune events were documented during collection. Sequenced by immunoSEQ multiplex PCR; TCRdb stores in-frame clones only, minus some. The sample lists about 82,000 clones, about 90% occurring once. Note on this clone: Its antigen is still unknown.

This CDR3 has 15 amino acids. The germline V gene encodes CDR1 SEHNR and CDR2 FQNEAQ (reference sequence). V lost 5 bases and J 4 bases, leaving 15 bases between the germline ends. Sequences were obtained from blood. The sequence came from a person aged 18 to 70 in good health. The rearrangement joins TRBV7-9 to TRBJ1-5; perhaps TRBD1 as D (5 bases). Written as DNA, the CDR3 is TGTGCCAGCAGCCCCGACCCTGGGGGTAATCAGCCCCAGCATTTT. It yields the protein CASSPDPGGNQPQHF.